Listed here are 32 T cell receptor beta chains from one sample, sequenced in a study of T cell repertoires in ileal Crohn's disease. Described time point: inflamed ileum from the surgical specimen. Profiled with immunoSEQ multiplex PCR; TCRdb holds only in-frame clones, not every one. This sample has 2,500 to 3,500 clones; around 75% occur once, and the top ten carry around 6.5%. Sequenced: ileal tissue. The origin of the receptors is an adult with Crohn's disease.

The chain has TRBV6-1 and TRBJ2-1; D might be TRBD1 (6 bases). CDR1 is MNHNS and CDR2 is SASEGT in the germline V gene. The CDR3 length is 15 residues. V was shortened by 0 bases and J by 6 bases, with 12 bases between the two germline ends. CDR3: CASSEALQGFNEQFF. CDR3 DNA sequence: TGTGCCAGCAGTGAAGCGCTTCAGGGGTTCAATGAGCAGTTCTTC.

The rearrangement joins TRBV2 to TRBJ2-2; a weak D match, TRBD1 (5 bases). Germline loops: CDR1 SNHLY, CDR2 FYNNEI. The CDR3 contains 14 residues. Trimming shortened V by 7 bases and J by 0 bases, and 9 bases separated the two germline ends. Here the CDR3 reads CASIGASNTGELFF. CDR3 nucleotide sequence: TGTGCCAGCATAGGGGCATCGAACACCGGGGAGCTGTTTTTT.

The V and J genes are TRBV19 and TRBJ1-4; no firm D call. Germline CDR1 reads LNHDA; CDR2 reads SQIVND (reference sequence). There are 14 residues in the CDR3. V dropped 7 bases and J dropped 8 bases, with 17 bases sitting between them. The CDR3 DNA reads TGTGCCAGTATGTGGAACTCCCAAGGGGAAAAACTGTTTTTT. Translation gives CASMWNSQGEKLFF.

The rearrangement links TRBV19 to TRBJ2-5, with TRBD1 matching 10 bases. CDR3 length equals 14 residues. Losses at the gene ends were 7 bases for V and 4 bases for J; bases not matched to a gene: 6. Germline V lookup: CDR1 LNHDA, CDR2 SQIVND (reference sequence). CDR3 sequence (DNA): TGTGCCAGTAACCCCGGGACAGGGGCAGAGACCCAGTACTTC. Translation gives CASNPGTGAETQYF.

The chain employs TRBV5-1 and TRBJ2-1, with 7 bases that match TRBD2. CDR3 length: 15 amino acids. The V gene's germline CDR1 is SGHRS and CDR2 YFSETQ. V was pared by 3 bases and J by 1 base, with 4 bases of the junction left unmatched. DNA for the CDR3: TGCGCCAGCAGCTCCAGCGGGATATCCTACAATGAGCAGTTCTTC. Translated: CASSSSGISYNEQFF.

V is TRBV5-4 and J is TRBJ1-2; perhaps TRBD1 as D (6 bases). CDR1 and CDR2 (germline): SGHNT, YYREEE (reference sequence). V shed 0 bases and J shed 1 base, with 10 bases lying between them. The CDR3 loop spans 15 amino acids. CDR3 bases: TGTGCCAGCAGCTTGGACAGGGAGGGTAACTATGGCTACACCTTC. Translating it yields CASSLDREGNYGYTF.

The CDR3 bases are TGTGCCAGCTCACCCCCAGGGAGATCCGCCCTAGAGCAGTTCTTC. It translates to CASSPPGRSALEQFF. This chain joins TRBV18 and TRBJ2-1; D tentatively reads TRBD1 or TRBD2 (5 bases each). The CDR3 totals 15 residues. V shed 3 bases and J shed 10 bases, with 19 bases lying between them. CDR1 and CDR2 (germline): KGHSH, LQKENI. Variable domain in full (rest from reference TRBV18 and TRBJ2-1): NAGVMQNPRHLVRRRGQEARLRCSPMKGHSHVYWYRQLPEEGLKFMVYLQKENIIDESGMPKERFSAEFPKEGPSILRIQQVVRGDSAAYFCASSPPGRSALEQFFGPGTRLTVL.

The chain links TRBV28 to TRBJ2-4; 7 bases align to TRBD1. The germline V gene encodes CDR1 MDHEN and CDR2 SYDVKM. The CDR3 is 13 residues long. J lost 6 bases, V lost 7 bases, and 6 bases had no gene match. The CDR3 loop reads CASNKPGGNIQYF. Here the CDR3 DNA reads TGTGCCAGCAATAAACCAGGGGGAAACATTCAGTACTTC.

The rearrangement uses TRBV7-9 and TRBJ1-2; TRBD1 agrees at 7 bases. Per germline, CDR1 SEHNR and CDR2 FQNEAQ (reference sequence). V lost 2 bases and J lost 4; bases outside the gene matches: 7. There are 15 residues in the CDR3. CDR3 region: CASSLLKGASYGYTF. CDR3 nucleotide sequence: TGTGCCAGCAGCTTACTCAAGGGGGCCTCCTATGGCTACACCTTC.

This sequence joins TRBV16 and TRBJ1-2; no reliable D call. This CDR3 is 13 amino acids long. Trimming stripped 7 bases from V and 8 bases from J, with 17 bases between. Per the germline V gene, CDR1 is KGHSY and CDR2 is FQNENV. The CDR3 spells CASTFDDRRGYTF. The CDR3 bases are TGTGCCAGCACCTTTGACGACCGCAGGGGCTACACCTTC.

The chain employs TRBV7-9 and TRBJ2-5, with D possibly matching TRBD2 (6 bases). Per the germline V gene, CDR1 is SEHNR and CDR2 is FQNEAQ (reference sequence). This CDR3 contains 11 residues. Trimming left V 6 bases short and J 11 bases short, with 13 bases between. CDR3 DNA: TGTGCCAGCAGTCTGCCGGGACTGCAGTACTTC. Amino acids: CASSLPGLQYF.

The J gene is TRBJ2-1, the V gene TRBV5-4; 12 nucleotides agree with TRBD2. This CDR3 region has 16 residues. V was clipped by 0 bases and J by 10 bases; unmatched bases: 8. Germline V gives CDR1 SGHNT, CDR2 YYREEE (reference sequence). The CDR3 reads CASSLGLAGGEREQFF. DNA for the CDR3: TGTGCCAGCAGCTTGGGTCTAGCGGGAGGGGAGAGGGAGCAGTTCTTC.

This chain links TRBV29-1 with TRBJ2-3, with D perhaps TRBD2 (6 bases). The CDR3 runs 19 residues. The germline V gene encodes CDR1 SQVTM and CDR2 ANQGSEA. V was trimmed by 4 bases and J by 4 bases, leaving 30 bases between them. CDR3 sequence: CSVVPPSMAGPPVADTQYF. CDR3 DNA sequence: TGCAGCGTTGTGCCCCCCTCTATGGCGGGGCCCCCCGTGGCAGATACGCAGTATTTT.

The chain recombines TRBV5-1 with TRBJ2-2; the match to TRBD2 covers 10 bases. The CDR3 extends over 17 amino acids. V gave up 1 base and J gave up 7 bases; unmatched junction bases: 10. Germline V gives CDR1 SGHRS, CDR2 YFSETQ. CDR3 nucleotide sequence: TGCGCCAGCAGCTTGATCCTAGCGGGAGAAAATGTCGGGGAGCTGTTTTTT. This sequence encodes CASSLILAGENVGELFF.

The chain carries TRBV10-2 and TRBJ1-3, with 7 bases lining up with TRBD1. The trim removed 10 bases at V and 0 bases at J, leaving 6 bases unmatched. The CDR3 is made up of 14 amino acids. The germline V gene has CDR1 WSHSY and CDR2 SAAADI. The CDR3 coding sequence is TGCGCCACCCGACAGGGAAGCTCTGGAAACACCATATATTTT. This sequence encodes CATRQGSSGNTIYF.

V usage is TRBV7-3 and J usage is TRBJ2-1; D is perhaps TRBD2 (6 bases). The germline gives CDR1 SGHTA, CDR2 FQGTGA. The CDR3 consists of 11 residues. Deletions cut 5 bases from V and 10 bases from J, with 9 bases between. The CDR3 reads CASSQEGEQFF. The CDR3 bases are TGTGCCAGCAGCCAGGAGGGGGAGCAGTTCTTC.

This clone was seen a handful of times. This chain links TRBV9 with TRBJ2-1; 7 nucleotides agree with TRBD2. This CDR3 is built from 15 residues. The ends lost 4 bases at V and 0 bases at J; junction bases unmatched: 4. The germline gives CDR1 SGDLS, CDR2 YYNGEE. The CDR3 DNA reads TGTGCCAGCAGCCCCGGGAGGAGCTCCTACAATGAGCAGTTCTTC. Protein: CASSPGRSSYNEQFF.

The chain has TRBV29-1 and TRBJ1-2, with 9 bases fitting TRBD1. CDR3 size: 14 residues. CDR1 and CDR2 (germline): SQVTM, ANQGSEA. After removal of 7 bases from V and 8 bases from J, the junction contained 14 bases not matched to a gene. The CDR3 loop reads CSATPGQGADGYTF. The CDR3 nucleotides read TGCAGCGCCACACCGGGACAGGGCGCCGACGGCTACACCTTC. The full variable domain, with the rest looked up from reference TRBV29-1 and TRBJ1-2, is SAVISQKPSRDICQRGTSLTIQCQVDSQVTMMFWYRQQPGQSLTLIATANQGSEATYESGFVIDKFPISRPNLTFSTLTVSNMSPEDSSIYLCSATPGQGADGYTFGSGTRLTVV.

This chain joins TRBV4-2 and TRBJ2-3, with D unclear. Per germline, CDR1 LGHNA and CDR2 YNFKEQ. V was trimmed by 1 base and J by 4 bases, leaving 9 bases between them. The CDR3 contains 14 residues. The CDR3 nucleotides are TGTGCCAGCAGCCAAGGACGACGGGCAGATACGCAGTATTTT. This gives the protein CASSQGRRADTQYF.

V and J are TRBV29-1 and TRBJ2-1; 8 nucleotides match TRBD2. V lost 5 bases and J lost 9; bases outside the gene matches: 12. Germline loops: CDR1 SQVTM, CDR2 ANQGSEA. CDR3 length: 14 residues. The CDR3 region is CSVRSGSISGEQFF. The CDR3 nucleotides read TGCAGCGTTAGGAGCGGGAGCATTTCGGGTGAGCAGTTCTTC.

The CDR3 nucleotides are TGTGCCTCCAGGGACAATCTCAACGAAAAACTGTTTTTT. This sequence encodes CASRDNLNEKLFF. The rearrangement links TRBV10-3 to TRBJ1-4; TRBD1 might be the D (6 bases). CDR1 is ENHRY and CDR2 is SYGVKD in the germline V gene. This CDR3 has 13 amino acids. V lost 11 bases and J 8 bases, leaving 18 bases between the germline ends.

The chain couples TRBV18 to TRBJ2-1; D might be TRBD1 or TRBD2, each matching 5 bases. The CDR3 contains 16 residues. The V end lost 3 bases, the J end lost 5 bases, and 17 bases lay between the germline ends. Germline lookup yields CDR1 KGHSH and CDR2 LQKENI. The CDR3 loop is CASSPVRQRGDNEQFF. The CDR3 DNA is TGTGCCAGCTCACCGGTCAGGCAGAGGGGCGACAATGAGCAGTTCTTC.

This clone was counted a single time. This chain joins TRBV14 and TRBJ1-1; D remains ambiguous. The CDR3 extends over 14 amino acids. V was cut by 0 bases and J by 4 bases, with 9 bases left in between. Per germline, CDR1 SGHDN and CDR2 FVKESK. In nucleotides, the CDR3 is TGTGCCAGCAGCCAAGAACGGGGAGTCACTGAAGCTTTCTTT. The encoded protein is CASSQERGVTEAFF.

J is TRBJ2-2 and V is TRBV5-1, with D perhaps TRBD2 (6 bases). This CDR3 has 14 residues. Germline loops: CDR1 SGHRS, CDR2 YFSETQ. V gave up 1 base and J gave up 11 bases, with 15 bases separating them. CDR3 in DNA: TGCGCCAGCAGCTTGTCTAGCGAACGACGCGAGCTGTTTTTT. It specifies CASSLSSERRELFF.

The genes are TRBV4-1 and TRBJ2-3, with 14 bases that match TRBD2. V dropped 5 bases and J dropped 4; count of bases not matched to a gene: 8. The germline V gene encodes CDR1 MGHRA and CDR2 YSYEKL. This CDR3 spans 17 amino acids. For the CDR3, the DNA is TGCGCCAGCAGCTCTTGGACTAGCGGGAGGACTGCAGATACGCAGTATTTT. This codes for CASSSWTSGRTADTQYF.

CDR3 region: CASSVGGLAGGETQYF. DNA for the CDR3: TGTGCCAGCAGCGTAGGGGGACTAGCGGGAGGTGAGACCCAGTACTTC. The chain uses TRBV9 and TRBJ2-5, with TRBD2 identical over 15 bases. The CDR3 has 16 amino acids. The trim removed 0 bases at V and 5 bases at J, leaving 2 bases unmatched. Per germline, CDR1 SGDLS and CDR2 YYNGEE.

The rearrangement links TRBV4-2 to TRBJ1-2; D might be TRBD1 (5 bases). Trimming removed 4 bases from V and 5 bases from J, with 20 bases in between. CDR3 length: 16 amino acids. Germline values: CDR1 LGHNA, CDR2 YNFKEQ. The CDR3 DNA follows: TGTGCCAGCAGCCCGGGTGACAGCGAACCTTTGTATGGCTACACCTTC. Protein product: CASSPGDSEPLYGYTF.

This chain joins TRBV30 and TRBJ2-7; 7 bases line up with TRBD1. This CDR3 contains 14 residues. The trim removed 2 bases at V and 3 bases at J, leaving 7 bases unmatched. Per the germline V gene, CDR1 is GTSNPN and CDR2 is SVGIG (reference sequence). The CDR3 DNA is TGTGCCTGGAGTCCTCGGACAGGACACTACGAGCAGTACTTC. Its translation is CAWSPRTGHYEQYF.

The chain has TRBV6-1 and TRBJ1-2; the D gene is possibly TRBD1 (5 bases). The CDR3 has 15 amino acids. V was pared by 7 bases and J by 3 bases, with 18 bases between. Per the germline V gene, CDR1 is MNHNS and CDR2 is SASEGT. This chain's CDR3 is CASTNRQNGDYGYTF. The DNA of the CDR3 is TGTGCCAGCACCAACAGACAGAATGGCGACTATGGCTACACCTTC.

This clone was seen more than once but under ten times. The CDR3 reads CASSLWTSGRGSTDTQYF. The CDR3 coding sequence is TGTGCCAGCAGCTTGTGGACTAGCGGGAGGGGAAGCACAGATACGCAGTATTTT. The gene calls are TRBV5-8 and TRBJ2-3; 15 bases are shared with TRBD2. V was clipped by 1 base and J by 0 bases; unmatched bases: 3. The CDR3 runs to 18 residues. The germline CDR1 and CDR2 sequences are SGHTS and YDEGEE.

This clone occurred a few times. The genes are TRBV5-6 and TRBJ1-1, with TRBD1 as a possible D gene (6 bases). Looked up from germline, CDR1 is SGHDT and CDR2 is YYEEEE. V lost 4 bases to trimming and J lost 4 bases, with 11 bases between them. This CDR3 has 13 residues. The DNA of the CDR3 is TGTGCCAGCAGCCTACAGGGTACCACTGAAGCTTTCTTT. Translation: CASSLQGTTEAFF. The variable domain in full, with the rest retrieved from reference TRBV5-6 and TRBJ1-1, is DAGVTQSPTHLIKTRGQQVTLRCSPKSGHDTVSWYQQALGQGPQFIFQYYEEEERQRGNFPDRFSGHQFPNYSSELNVNALLLGDSALYLCASSLQGTTEAFFGQGTRLTVV.

This clone was picked up one time. The V call is TRBV4-1, the J call TRBJ2-7, with a tentative D call TRBD1 (6 bases). Germline CDR1 and CDR2: MGHRA and YSYEKL. The V end was cut by 4 bases, the J end by 5 bases, with 12 bases between. The CDR3 extends over 13 amino acids. CDR3 nucleotides: TGCGCCAGCAGCCTCGGACAGACAGACGAGCAGTACTTC. Amino acids: CASSLGQTDEQYF.